The source of this TCR beta chain is a study of T cells expressing NK-cell markers. Study context: Seven sequenced donors out of eight were HCMV-seropositive, one seronegative.

Study-level findings and limits: These clonotypes, the leaders elsewhere, also led the CD3+CD56-NKG2C+ fraction in several donors.

Looked up from germline, CDR1 is DFQATT and CDR2 is SNEGSKA (reference sequence). CDR3 length: 15 amino acids. Generation of TCR beta cDNA was performed by 5'RACE template switching incorporating UMIs. Reanalyzing the 5' RACE reads, TCRdb keeps one entry per CDR3 protein, without DNA. The sample totals roughly 280,000 distinct CDR3 sequences. A remark on this clonotype: The target antigen is unknown.

The specimen was blood T cells: a sorted CD56 or NKG2C T cell subset, CD4+ or CD8+ T cells, or bulk PBMC T cells (not recorded which). The TCR comes from a man aged 18 to 29 in good health. This chain uses TRBV20-1 with TRBJ2-1; TCRdb's D call, TRBD2, is unchecked because there is no DNA. CDR3 protein: CSAAGTSGVLGEQFF.